This T cell receptor beta chain was obtained from a study of lymphopenia after photon versus proton radiotherapy. Notes on the study in general: Proton therapy kept repertoires fairly stable, unlike photons, which gained effector/memory cells. Survival link was tested only in deceased patients; proton benefit remains a possibility. In patients who died, overall survival fell as post-nadir TCR diversity dropped more. Post-nadir diversity loss with photons came from oligoclonal expansion, particularly CD8+ Temra cells.

As regards this clone: Antigen specificity is unknown.

Clones were sequenced by immunoSEQ multiplex PCR, and TCRdb holds only the in-frame ones, with some missing. The sample holds 60,000 or so clones; 75% to 90% are singletons and the top ten take roughly 12%. This specimen consisted of peripheral blood, obtained from a patient treated with proton-based radiotherapy. This sequence originates from a man older than 75 with esophageal cancer.

The CDR3 loop reads CASSLVASGSLGTQYF. The CDR3 nucleotides read TGTGCCAGCAGCTTAGTAGCTAGCGGGTCGTTGGGTACGCAGTATTTT. The V and J genes are TRBV7-8 and TRBJ2-3, with 8 bases that match TRBD2. Germline V gene lookup returns CDR1 SGHVS and CDR2 FQNEAQ. This CDR3 region has 16 residues. Unmatched junction bases numbered 11, after V lost 1 base and J lost 8 bases.